The 26 T cell receptor beta chains in this list originate from one sample, sequenced in a study of blood T cell repertoires in COVID-19. Generated by immunoSEQ multiplex PCR, the TCRdb table keeps only in-frame clones and is missing some. The sample holds some 220,000 clones; over 75% are singletons and the top ten take roughly 13%. Sequencing was performed on peripheral blood. Receptors were obtained from a human donor in a cohort sampled during active COVID-19.

This chain connects TRBV24-1 to TRBJ2-2; a weak D match, TRBD1 (6 bases). V was trimmed by 6 bases and J by 3 bases, leaving 13 bases between them. Germline-derived CDR1 and CDR2 are KGHDR and SFDVKD. The CDR3 is made up of 15 amino acids. CDR3 in DNA: TGTGCCACCAGTACCTCGGACAGTTACACCGGGGAGCTGTTTTTT. This gives the protein CATSTSDSYTGELFF.

This clone was seen just once. The chain links TRBV3-1 (or the pseudogene TRBV3-2) to TRBJ2-1, with D possibly TRBD2 on 6 matching bases. The V gene's germline CDR1 is LGHDT and CDR2 YNNKEL (reference sequence). Trimming took 7 bases from V and 8 from J, leaving 15 bases between them. This CDR3 is 13 amino acids long. In DNA, the CDR3 is TGTGCCAGCAAAACAAACTGGGGGGATGAGCAGTTCTTC. It codes for CASKTNWGDEQFF.

The chain is built from TRBV5-1 and TRBJ2-7; a weak D match, TRBD1 (6 bases). The CDR3 is 15 amino acids. Germline V lookup: CDR1 SGHRS, CDR2 YFSETQ. Deletions cut 0 bases from V and 3 bases from J, with 13 bases between. The DNA of the CDR3 is TGCGCCAGCAGCTTGGCGGGGCAGGGGAACTACGAGCAGTACTTC. Translating gives CASSLAGQGNYEQYF.

This clone was detected only a few times. V usage is TRBV9 and J usage is TRBJ1-1; the D gene is possibly TRBD1 (5 bases). This CDR3 has 12 residues. The V gene lost 7 bases and the J gene lost 4 bases, with 11 bases spanning the gap. Germline CDR1 is SGDLS and CDR2 is YYNGEE. The CDR3 nucleotides are TGTGCCAGCGGCAGGGAGGTCACTGAAGCTTTCTTT. Encoded protein: CASGREVTEAFF.

This chain links TRBV6-6 with TRBJ1-1; 8 nucleotides line up with TRBD1. In germline, CDR1 is MNHNY, CDR2 SVGAGI (reference sequence). Germline trimming cut 6 bases from V and 1 base from J; bases unmatched to any gene: 4. There are 14 residues in the CDR3. CDR3 protein: CASRQQGGNTEAFF. DNA of the CDR3: TGTGCCAGCAGGCAACAGGGGGGGAACACTGAAGCTTTCTTT.

This chain links TRBV4-1 with TRBJ1-2, with D maybe TRBD1 (5 bases). The V end was cut by 2 bases, the J end by 4 bases, with 14 bases between. Germline CDR1 is MGHRA and CDR2 is YSYEKL. The CDR3 consists of 15 residues. In DNA, the CDR3 is TGCGCCAGCAGCCAACTACCGGGGGGACGCTATGGCTACACCTTC. Translated, it gives CASSQLPGGRYGYTF.

The chain has TRBV3-1 (or the pseudogene TRBV3-2) and TRBJ2-3; 8 nucleotides line up with TRBD2. The CDR3 sequence is 17 residues long. CDR1 is LGHDT and CDR2 is YNNKEL in the germline V gene (reference sequence). J was trimmed by 1 base and V by 3 bases; bases with no gene match: 9. CDR3: CASSHPWREVGTDTQYF. In DNA form, the CDR3 reads TGTGCCAGCAGCCACCCTTGGCGGGAGGTCGGCACAGATACGCAGTATTTT.

This clone was detected only once. This sequence joins TRBV2 and TRBJ2-1; no clear D gene. The V and J ends lost 8 bases and 5 bases respectively, with 10 bases between them. Germline V gene sequence: CDR1 SNHLY, CDR2 FYNNEI. The CDR3 runs to 12 residues. Here the CDR3 reads CASLLGDNEQFF. CDR3 nucleotide sequence: TGTGCCAGCCTTCTAGGTGACAATGAGCAGTTCTTC.

V is TRBV28 and J is TRBJ2-1, with D possibly matching TRBD2 (6 bases). CDR3 length equals 17 residues. Per germline, CDR1 MDHEN and CDR2 SYDVKM. V lost 2 bases and J 8 bases, leaving 22 bases between the germline ends. The CDR3 region has the DNA TGTGCCAGCAGTTTAAGGGCTAGCGCGAGGGTGGCCCATGAGCAGTTCTTC. It translates to CASSLRASARVAHEQFF.

The chain couples TRBV28 to TRBJ1-2, with TRBD1 matching over 11 bases. Unmatched junction bases numbered 6, after V lost 4 bases and J lost 8 bases. Germline lookup yields CDR1 MDHEN and CDR2 SYDVKM. The CDR3 is 14 amino acids. DNA for the CDR3: TGTGCCAGCAGTTCAGGACAGGGGGCGCGGGGCTACACCTTC. Amino acids: CASSSGQGARGYTF.

V usage is TRBV4-2 and J usage is TRBJ1-4; 9 nucleotides agree with TRBD1. With 4 bases clipped from V and 8 bases from J, the junction kept 8 bases outside the gene matches. The V gene's germline CDR1 is LGHNA and CDR2 YNFKEQ. This CDR3 spans 15 amino acids. CDR3 DNA: TGTGCCAGCAGCCCCGGACAGGGGAGTAGCGAAAAACTGTTTTTT. Residues: CASSPGQGSSEKLFF.

This clone was detected once. CDR3 amino acids: CASSPRQGASYNEQFF. In nucleotides, the CDR3 is TGTGCCAGCAGCCCACGACAGGGGGCTTCTTACAATGAGCAGTTCTTC. The J gene is TRBJ2-1, the V gene TRBV9; TRBD1 aligns across 10 bases. Trimming took 4 bases from V and 4 from J; bases not matched to a gene: 8. Germline V gene data show CDR1 as SGDLS and CDR2 as YYNGEE. The length of the CDR3 is 16 residues. The full variable domain, with the rest looked up from reference TRBV9 and TRBJ2-1, is DSGVTQTPKHLITATGQRVTLRCSPRSGDLSVYWYQQSLDQGLQFLIQYYNGEERAKGNILERFSAQQFPDLHSELNLSSLELGDSALYFCASSPRQGASYNEQFFGPGTRLTVL.

The rearrangement links TRBV4-1 to TRBJ2-2, with TRBD2 matching 11 bases. The J segment lost 3 bases and the V segment lost 5 bases, leaving 5 bases of the junction unmatched. This CDR3 spans 16 amino acids. Per germline, CDR1 MGHRA and CDR2 YSYEKL. The DNA of the CDR3 is TGCGCCAGCAGCGAACTAGCGGGGGAGCACACCGGGGAGCTGTTTTTT. Translated, it gives CASSELAGEHTGELFF.

The V call is TRBV19, the J call TRBJ2-7; D is ambiguous. Germline loops: CDR1 LNHDA, CDR2 SQIVND (reference sequence). Trimming took off 8 bases at V and 1 base at J, with 12 bases between the two ends. CDR3 length: 13 residues. Here the CDR3 reads CASSESSSYEQYF. The CDR3 region has the DNA TGTGCCAGTTCCGAGAGTAGTTCCTACGAGCAGTACTTC.

The genes are TRBV6-5 and TRBJ1-1; a weak D match, TRBD1 (5 bases). The CDR3 spans 14 residues. Germline loops: CDR1 MNHEY, CDR2 SVGAGI. The V end was cut by 4 bases, the J end by 4 bases, with 13 bases between. CDR3: CASSFGLGGTEAFF. The CDR3 DNA reads as TGTGCCAGCAGTTTCGGACTCGGGGGCACTGAAGCTTTCTTT.

This clone was seen just once. The rearrangement joins TRBV27 to TRBJ2-7, with TRBD1 matching over 10 bases. This CDR3 has 15 amino acids. After removal of 9 bases from V and 1 base from J, the junction contained 9 bases not matched to a gene. The germline gives CDR1 MNHEY, CDR2 SMNVEV (reference sequence). The CDR3 is CASRGGQGGSYEQYF. CDR3 coding DNA: TGTGCCAGTCGTGGAGGACAGGGGGGATCCTACGAGCAGTACTTC.

The chain is built from TRBV7-6 and TRBJ1-2; D is possibly TRBD1 (5 bases). The length of the CDR3 is 13 residues. The V gene lost 4 bases and the J gene lost 6 bases, with 12 bases spanning the gap. Germline loops: CDR1 SGHVS, CDR2 FNYEAQ. The CDR3 region has the DNA TGTGCCAGCAGCTCGCGGGGGGAGGATGGCTACACCTTC. It codes for CASSSRGEDGYTF. The full variable domain, its missing parts supplied by reference TRBV7-6 and TRBJ1-2, is GAGVSQSPRYKVTKRGQDVALRCDPISGHVSLYWYRQALGQGPEFLTYFNYEAQQDKSGLPNDRFSAERPEGSISTLTIQRTEQRDSAMYRCASSSRGEDGYTFGSGTRLTVV.

This clone was recorded a few times. Other DNA sequences in the same sample also yield this CDR3. The V gene is TRBV4-2, the J gene TRBJ1-2; no clear D gene. This CDR3 spans 14 amino acids. Between the trimmed V and J ends, which lost 0 bases and 2 bases, there was a span of 7 bases. Looked up from germline, CDR1 is LGHNA and CDR2 is YNFKEQ. The CDR3 DNA sequence: TGTGCCAGCAGCCAAGACAGGTTCAACTATGGCTACACCTTC. It specifies CASSQDRFNYGYTF.

This clone was recorded a few times. The CDR3 DNA is TGTGCCAGCAGCCTCGGGCCGGGGATTCAGCCCCAGCATTTT. Amino acid sequence: CASSLGPGIQPQHF. This chain uses TRBV7-9 with TRBJ1-5; D is unclear. Germline lookup yields CDR1 SEHNR and CDR2 FQNEAQ (reference sequence). The CDR3 sequence is 14 residues long. V was trimmed by 5 bases and J by 6 bases, leaving 14 bases between them.

CDR3 coding DNA: TGTGCCAGCAGTCAACAGGGGGCCACAGATACGCAGTATTTT. It translates to CASSQQGATDTQYF. V usage is TRBV2 and J usage is TRBJ2-3; 9 bases map to TRBD1. CDR1 SNHLY and CDR2 FYNNEI come from the germline V gene. The CDR3 sequence is 14 residues long. V lost 5 bases and J lost 2; bases outside the gene matches: 2.

The chain employs TRBV19 and TRBJ2-1; TRBD2 is a possible D gene (5 bases). The CDR3 has 14 amino acids. CDR1 and CDR2 (germline): LNHDA, SQIVND (reference sequence). V gave up 5 bases and J gave up 6 bases, with 14 bases separating them. CDR3 sequence (DNA): TGTGCCAGTAGTTATGGTGCTAGCTCCAATGAGCAGTTCTTC. This translates into CASSYGASSNEQFF.

The chain is built from TRBV28 and TRBJ1-2; 7 bases fit TRBD1. Germline CDR1 and CDR2: MDHEN and SYDVKM. The length of the CDR3 is 12 residues. The ends lost 8 bases at V and 3 bases at J; junction bases unmatched: 3. The chain's CDR3 is CASLRGDYGYTF. In DNA form, the CDR3 reads TGTGCCAGCCTCAGGGGGGACTATGGCTACACCTTC.

The V call is TRBV6-5, the J call TRBJ2-2, with D tentatively TRBD2 (5 bases). The V and J ends lost 6 bases and 0 bases respectively, with 11 bases between them. Per the germline V gene, CDR1 is MNHEY and CDR2 is SVGAGI. The CDR3 has 15 residues. The CDR3 spells CASRGRRANTGELFF. The CDR3 DNA reads TGTGCCAGCAGAGGGAGAAGGGCGAACACCGGGGAGCTGTTTTTT.

This clone showed up just once. The chain couples TRBV30 to TRBJ1-3; weak D call: TRBD1 (6 bases). Germline loops: CDR1 GTSNPN, CDR2 SVGIG (reference sequence). Deletions cut 1 base from V and 0 bases from J, with 7 bases between. The CDR3 runs 14 residues. CDR3 in DNA: TGTGCCTGGAGTGGAGGGGGCTCTGGAAACACCATATATTTT. It is translated as CAWSGGGSGNTIYF.

The chain joins TRBV4-2 to TRBJ1-4; D is unclear. CDR1 is LGHNA, CDR2 YNFKEQ, per germline. The ends were cut back, 5 bases at V and 7 bases at J, with 17 bases in the middle. The length of the CDR3 is 15 residues. The CDR3 is CASSRRQERGEKLFF. The CDR3 DNA reads as TGTGCCAGCAGCAGACGACAAGAGCGGGGTGAAAAACTGTTTTTT.

This clone was observed once. V gene TRBV28 combines with J gene TRBJ1-3; D gene uncertain. Germline values: CDR1 MDHEN, CDR2 SYDVKM. This CDR3 contains 12 residues. V lost 4 bases and J lost 7, with 8 bases in between. CDR3 DNA sequence: TGTGCCAGCAGTTCCCCTTTGAACACCATATATTTT. It encodes CASSSPLNTIYF.